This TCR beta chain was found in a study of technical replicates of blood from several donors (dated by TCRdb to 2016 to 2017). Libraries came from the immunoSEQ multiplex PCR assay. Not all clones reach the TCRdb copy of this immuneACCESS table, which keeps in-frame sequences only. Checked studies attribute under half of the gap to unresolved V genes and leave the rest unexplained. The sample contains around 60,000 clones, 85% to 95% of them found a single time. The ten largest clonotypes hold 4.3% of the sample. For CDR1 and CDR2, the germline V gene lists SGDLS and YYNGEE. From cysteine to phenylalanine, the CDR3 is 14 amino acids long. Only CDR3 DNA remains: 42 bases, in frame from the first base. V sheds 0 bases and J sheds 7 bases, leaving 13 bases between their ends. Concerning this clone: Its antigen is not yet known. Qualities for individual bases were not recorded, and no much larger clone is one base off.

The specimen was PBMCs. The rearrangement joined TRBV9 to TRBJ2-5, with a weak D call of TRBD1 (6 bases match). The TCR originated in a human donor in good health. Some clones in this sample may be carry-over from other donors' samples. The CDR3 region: CASSVGDQGPTQYF. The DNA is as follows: TGTGCCAGCAGCGTAGGGGACCAGGGGCCGACCCAGTACTTC.